This T cell receptor (beta chain) was obtained from a study of T-cell memory formation after mild COVID-19. Study observations and caveats: There was no confirmation that second-wave clones peaking on day 37 were SARS-CoV-2 specific. The pre-infection memory compartment contained some responding clones, suggesting cross-reactive memory joined.

One entry per CDR3 protein, called by TCRdb with MiXCR from the 5' RACE reads. Of 25,000 to 30,000 distinct CDR3 sequences listed, about 15% are singletons. This clonotype showed up many times. Its cognate antigen is unknown. The V gene's germline CDR1 is LGHNT and CDR2 FRNRAP. V lost 0 bases, J lost 4 bases, and 5 bases stayed unmatched. The CDR3 length is 15 residues. The chain combines TRBV12-5 with TRBJ1-2, with TRBD1 matching 7 bases. The sample was PBMCs or a T cell subset sorted from them (not recorded which). The receptor's source is an adult who had mild COVID-19 (a few samples of this study predate the infection). Cell type and time point are not known. In nucleotides, the CDR3 is TGTGCTAGTGGTTTGGTAACAGGGACAGTCTATGGCTACACCTTC. It is translated as CASGLVTGTVYGYTF.